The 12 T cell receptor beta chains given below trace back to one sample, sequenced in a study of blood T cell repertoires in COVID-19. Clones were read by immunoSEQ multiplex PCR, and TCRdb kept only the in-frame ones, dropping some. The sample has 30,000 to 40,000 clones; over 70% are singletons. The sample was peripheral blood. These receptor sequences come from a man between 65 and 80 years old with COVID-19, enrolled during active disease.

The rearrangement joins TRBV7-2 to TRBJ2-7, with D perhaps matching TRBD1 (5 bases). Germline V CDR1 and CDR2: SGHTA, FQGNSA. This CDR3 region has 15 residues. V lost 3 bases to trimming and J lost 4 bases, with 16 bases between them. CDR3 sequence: CASSLAATSGYEQYF. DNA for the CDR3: TGTGCCAGCAGCTTGGCCGCGACGTCAGGGTACGAGCAGTACTTC.

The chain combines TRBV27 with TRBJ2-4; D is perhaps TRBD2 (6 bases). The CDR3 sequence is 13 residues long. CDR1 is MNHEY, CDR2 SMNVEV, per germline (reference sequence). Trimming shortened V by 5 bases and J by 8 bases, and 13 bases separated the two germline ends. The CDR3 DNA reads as TGTGCCAGCAGTCAGAGAGGGAGGCACATTCAGTACTTC. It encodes CASSQRGRHIQYF.

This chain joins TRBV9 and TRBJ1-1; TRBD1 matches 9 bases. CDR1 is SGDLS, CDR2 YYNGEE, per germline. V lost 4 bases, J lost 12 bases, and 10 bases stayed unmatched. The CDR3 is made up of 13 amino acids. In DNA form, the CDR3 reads TGTGCCAGCAGCAGACCGGGACAGGGACGATCTTTCTTT. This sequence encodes CASSRPGQGRSFF.

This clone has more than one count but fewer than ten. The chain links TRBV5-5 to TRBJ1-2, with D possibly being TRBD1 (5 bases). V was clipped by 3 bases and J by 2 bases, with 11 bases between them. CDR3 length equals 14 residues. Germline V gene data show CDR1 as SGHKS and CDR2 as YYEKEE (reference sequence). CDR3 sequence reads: CASSSSTANYGYTF. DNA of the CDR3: TGTGCCAGCAGCTCTTCGACAGCGAACTATGGCTACACCTTC.

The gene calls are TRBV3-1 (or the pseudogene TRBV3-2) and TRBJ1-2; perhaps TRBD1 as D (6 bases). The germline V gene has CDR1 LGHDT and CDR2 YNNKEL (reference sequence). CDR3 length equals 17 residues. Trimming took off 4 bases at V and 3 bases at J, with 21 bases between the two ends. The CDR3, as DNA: TGTGCCAGCAGCCGCCTGGGGGCCAGTCGGGTCGACTATGGCTACACCTTC. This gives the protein CASSRLGASRVDYGYTF.

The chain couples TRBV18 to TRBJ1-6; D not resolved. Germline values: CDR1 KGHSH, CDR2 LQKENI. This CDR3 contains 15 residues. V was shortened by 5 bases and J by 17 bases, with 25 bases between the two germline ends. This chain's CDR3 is CASSSRAADNSVVHF. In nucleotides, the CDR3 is TGTGCCAGCTCAAGCCGAGCGGCCGATAATTCGGTGGTCCACTTT.

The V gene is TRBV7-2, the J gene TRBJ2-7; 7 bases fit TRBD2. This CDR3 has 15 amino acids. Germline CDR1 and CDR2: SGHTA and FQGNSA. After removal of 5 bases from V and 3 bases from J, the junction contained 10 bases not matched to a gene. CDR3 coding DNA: TGTGCCAGCAGCGGTGGGGCGGGACTACACTACGAGCAGTACTTC. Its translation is CASSGGAGLHYEQYF.

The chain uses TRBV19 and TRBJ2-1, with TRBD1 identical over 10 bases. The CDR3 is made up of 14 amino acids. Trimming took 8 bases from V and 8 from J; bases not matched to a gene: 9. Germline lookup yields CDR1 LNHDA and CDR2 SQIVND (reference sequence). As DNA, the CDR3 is TGTGCCAGTCATCCGGGACAGGGGAACTATGAGCAGTTCTTC. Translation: CASHPGQGNYEQFF. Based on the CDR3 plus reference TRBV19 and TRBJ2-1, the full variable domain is DGGITQSPKYLFRKEGQNVTLSCEQNLNHDAMYWYRQDPGQGLRLIYYSQIVNDFQKGDIAEGYSVSREKKESFPLTVTSAQKNPTAFYLCASHPGQGNYEQFFGPGTRLTVL.

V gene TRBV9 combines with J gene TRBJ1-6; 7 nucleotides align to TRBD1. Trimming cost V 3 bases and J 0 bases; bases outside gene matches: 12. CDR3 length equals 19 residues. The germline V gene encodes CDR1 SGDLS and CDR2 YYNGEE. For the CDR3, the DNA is TGTGCCAGCAGCGCCTCGACAGGGTTAAGAAGCTCCTATAATTCACCCCTCCACTTT. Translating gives CASSASTGLRSSYNSPLHF. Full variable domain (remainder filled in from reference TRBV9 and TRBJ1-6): DSGVTQTPKHLITATGQRVTLRCSPRSGDLSVYWYQQSLDQGLQFLIQYYNGEERAKGNILERFSAQQFPDLHSELNLSSLELGDSALYFCASSASTGLRSSYNSPLHFGNGTRLTVT.

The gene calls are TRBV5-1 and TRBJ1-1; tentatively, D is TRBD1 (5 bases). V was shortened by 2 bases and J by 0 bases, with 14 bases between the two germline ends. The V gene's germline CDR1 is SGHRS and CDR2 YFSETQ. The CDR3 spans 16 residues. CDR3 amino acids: CASSFLPGTVNTEAFF. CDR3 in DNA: TGCGCCAGCAGCTTTCTACCCGGGACTGTGAACACTGAAGCTTTCTTT.

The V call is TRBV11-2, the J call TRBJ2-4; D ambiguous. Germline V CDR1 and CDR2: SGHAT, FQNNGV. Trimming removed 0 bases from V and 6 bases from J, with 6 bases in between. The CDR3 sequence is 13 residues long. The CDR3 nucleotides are TGTGCCAGCAGCTTAGAACCGGGAAACATTCAGTACTTC. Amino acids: CASSLEPGNIQYF.

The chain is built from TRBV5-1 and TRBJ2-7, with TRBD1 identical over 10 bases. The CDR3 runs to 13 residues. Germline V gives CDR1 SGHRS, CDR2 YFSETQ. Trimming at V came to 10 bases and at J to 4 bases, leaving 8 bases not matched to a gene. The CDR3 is CASSGQGSYEQYF. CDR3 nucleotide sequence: TGCGCCTCTTCGGGACAGGGGTCGTACGAGCAGTACTTC.